Shown below are 25 T cell receptor beta chains from a single sample sequenced in a study of blood T cell repertoires in COVID-19. Using immunoSEQ multiplex PCR, the repertoire was profiled, and TCRdb retains in-frame clones only, with some absent. The data contain about 21,000 clones, approximately 95% of them seen just once; the ten biggest clones take up 4.1%. Sequenced input: peripheral blood. These receptors were taken from a woman between 45 and 60 years old with active COVID-19.

There are a few counts of this clone. This sequence joins TRBV30 and TRBJ1-6; 11 bases line up with TRBD1. Germline lookup yields CDR1 GTSNPN and CDR2 SVGIG (reference sequence). V dropped 2 bases and J dropped 5; count of bases not matched to a gene: 2. This CDR3 region has 15 residues. DNA of the CDR3: TGTGCCTGGAGTCCGGGACAGGGGGATAATTCACCCCTCCACTTT. It is translated as CAWSPGQGDNSPLHF.

With regard to this clone: Other DNA sequences in the same sample also yield this CDR3. The chain employs TRBV5-1 and TRBJ1-3; TRBD1 matches 8 bases. Germline V gene lookup returns CDR1 SGHRS and CDR2 YFSETQ. The CDR3 has 16 residues. Trimming at V came to 5 bases and at J to 0 bases, leaving 7 bases not matched to a gene. The CDR3 sequence: CASRKGQGSSGNTIYF. Here the CDR3 DNA reads TGCGCCAGCAGGAAAGGACAGGGAAGCTCTGGAAACACCATATATTTT.

V gene TRBV7-9 combines with J gene TRBJ2-3; D gene ambiguous. The CDR3 spans 14 residues. The V end lost 1 base, the J end lost 3 bases, and 8 bases lay between the germline ends. Germline values: CDR1 SEHNR, CDR2 FQNEAQ (reference sequence). The CDR3 sequence: CASSLVDTTDTQYF. CDR3 bases: TGTGCCAGCAGCTTAGTCGACACTACAGATACGCAGTATTTT.

The CDR3 DNA follows: TGTGCCTGGAGTGTGTCAGGGTTGGGTCAGCCCCAGCATTTT. Protein product: CAWSVSGLGQPQHF. The chain uses TRBV30 and TRBJ1-5, with D possibly TRBD1 on 5 matching bases. Germline V CDR1 and CDR2: GTSNPN, SVGIG (reference sequence). V was cut by 0 bases and J by 6 bases, with 12 bases left in between. The CDR3 totals 14 residues.

This clone was recorded only once. The V call is TRBV6-4, the J call TRBJ2-1, with 13 positions matching TRBD2. The germline CDR1 and CDR2 sequences are MRHNA and SNTAGT. This CDR3 has 16 residues. J lost 4 bases, V lost 5 bases, and 5 bases had no gene match. CDR3 bases: TGTGCCAGCAGTCGGAGGACTAGCGGGAGTTACAATGAGCAGTTCTTC. Encoded protein: CASSRRTSGSYNEQFF.

This rearrangement joins TRBV21-1 to TRBJ2-3; the table assigns TRBD2, which was not confirmed against the DNA. TRBV21-1 is termed a pseudogene. The CDR3 covers 17 residues. This CDR3 is CASSKVKGLVLTDTQYF. The CDR3 DNA is TGTGCCAGCAGCAAAGTTAAGGGACTAGTCCTCACAGATACGCAGTATTTT.

This clone turned up a few times. The J gene is TRBJ2-1, the V gene TRBV4-2, with D unresolved. The germline V gene encodes CDR1 LGHNA and CDR2 YNFKEQ. The CDR3 has 14 residues. The germline V and J ends were trimmed by 0 bases and 8 bases, with 11 bases remaining between them. The CDR3 loop reads CASSQDVVSDEQFF. CDR3 nucleotide sequence: TGTGCCAGCAGCCAAGATGTGGTGAGCGATGAGCAGTTCTTC.

As to this clone: The germline gene is not matched at one end of the junction; a read error may be the cause. DNA for the CDR3: TGTGCTAGTGGTGACGGGGGAAGTAACGATGGCTACACCTTC. Protein product: CASGDGGSNDGYTF. This chain joins TRBV12-5 and TRBJ1-2; perhaps TRBD1 as D (5 bases). This CDR3 is 14 amino acids long. From germline, CDR1 is LGHNT and CDR2 FRNRAP. Together with reference TRBV12-5 and TRBJ1-2, the CDR3 gives the full variable domain: DARVTQTPRHKVTEMGQEVTMRCQPILGHNTVFWYRQTMMQGLELLAYFRNRAPLDDSGMPKDRFSAEMPDATLATLKIQPSEPRDSAVYFCASGDGGSNDGYTFGSGTRLTVV.

The chain is built from TRBV6-5 and TRBJ2-4; D remains unclear. V was shortened by 8 bases and J by 7 bases, with 6 bases between the two germline ends. Per germline, CDR1 MNHEY and CDR2 SVGAGI. This CDR3 has 10 residues. CDR3 residues: CASPFNIQYF. The CDR3 bases are TGTGCCAGCCCTTTTAACATTCAGTACTTC.

This clone was observed once. This chain joins TRBV3-1 (or the pseudogene TRBV3-2) and TRBJ1-6; tentative D call: TRBD1 (6 bases). CDR3 length: 16 amino acids. Trimming cost V 5 bases and J 0 bases, with 11 bases left between them. Germline CDR1 reads LGHDT; CDR2 reads YNNKEL (reference sequence). The CDR3 loop is CASSDRRSSYNSPLHF. CDR3 bases: TGTGCCAGCAGCGACAGGCGCAGCTCCTATAATTCACCCCTCCACTTT.

Only one count was recorded for this clone. The genes are TRBV5-1 and TRBJ2-1; 8 bases are a match to TRBD2. V lost 3 bases and J lost 4; bases outside the gene matches: 9. This CDR3 has 16 residues. Per the germline V gene, CDR1 is SGHRS and CDR2 is YFSETQ. The CDR3 sequence is CASSSLAGQGYNEQFF. CDR3 DNA: TGCGCCAGCAGCTCCCTAGCGGGCCAAGGATACAATGAGCAGTTCTTC.

This clone showed up just once. The chain's CDR3 is CASIGGMNTEAFF. CDR3 nucleotides: TGTGCCAGCATAGGAGGGATGAACACTGAAGCTTTCTTT. This sequence joins TRBV6-5 and TRBJ1-1, with no clear D. Trimming shortened V by 7 bases and J by 0 bases, and 9 bases separated the two germline ends. The CDR3 is 13 amino acids. Germline-derived CDR1 and CDR2 are MNHEY and SVGAGI.

The chain couples TRBV19 to TRBJ2-7, with 10 bases matching TRBD1. The CDR3 consists of 15 residues. V shed 5 bases, J shed 2 bases, and the junction held 6 bases outside the gene matches. Germline lookup yields CDR1 LNHDA and CDR2 SQIVND (reference sequence). The CDR3 coding sequence is TGTGCCAGTAGTCCGAGGACAGGGGGAACCTACGAGCAGTACTTC. Translation: CASSPRTGGTYEQYF.

The genes are TRBV27 and TRBJ1-2; the D gene is possibly TRBD1 (5 bases). There are 13 residues in the CDR3. Trimming shortened V by 3 bases and J by 7 bases, and 12 bases separated the two germline ends. Germline CDR1 and CDR2: MNHEY and SMNVEV (reference sequence). CDR3 sequence: CASSLLGGSGYTF. The CDR3 DNA follows: TGTGCCAGCAGTTTGTTGGGGGGAAGTGGCTACACCTTC.

V gene TRBV5-4 combines with J gene TRBJ1-1; 8 bases map to TRBD1. This CDR3 spans 17 amino acids. The germline V gene has CDR1 SGHNT and CDR2 YYREEE (reference sequence). Trimming at V came to 6 bases and at J to 4 bases, leaving 17 bases not matched to a gene. The CDR3 here is CASKTQTGGRGSTEAFF. The CDR3 DNA follows: TGTGCCAGCAAAACTCAAACAGGGGGAAGGGGGAGCACTGAAGCTTTCTTT.

The V call is TRBV27, the J call TRBJ2-2, with a possible D match to TRBD1 (5 bases). The CDR3 runs 14 residues. The germline CDR1 and CDR2 sequences are MNHEY and SMNVEV (reference sequence). V lost 2 bases to trimming and J lost 7 bases, with 11 bases between them. The chain's CDR3 is CASSLGQGGGELFF. DNA for the CDR3: TGTGCCAGCAGTTTAGGGCAGGGTGGCGGGGAGCTGTTTTTT.

The gene calls are TRBV7-2 and TRBJ2-3, with D possibly matching TRBD2 (5 bases). This CDR3 has 15 residues. V shed 6 bases and J shed 0 bases, with 13 bases lying between them. The germline CDR1 and CDR2 sequences are SGHTA and FQGNSA. CDR3 in DNA: TGTGCCAGCAGTCGAACTGCGGGTAGCACAGATACGCAGTATTTT. This gives the protein CASSRTAGSTDTQYF.

This chain joins TRBV6-1 and TRBJ2-7; TRBD1 matches 9 bases. V was pared by 2 bases and J by 3 bases, with 8 bases of the junction left unmatched. The germline V gene encodes CDR1 MNHNS and CDR2 SASEGT. The CDR3 spans 16 residues. The CDR3 spells CASSENFGTGSYEQYF. DNA of the CDR3: TGTGCCAGCAGTGAAAATTTCGGGACAGGGAGCTACGAGCAGTACTTC.

This clone was seen a handful of times. The rearrangement links TRBV6-6 to TRBJ2-7; D is possibly TRBD1 (5 bases). The V and J ends lost 0 bases and 2 bases respectively, with 11 bases between them. CDR1 is MNHNY and CDR2 is SVGAGI in the germline V gene (reference sequence). This CDR3 has 15 residues. This chain's CDR3 is CASSYSGHTTYEQYF. Written as DNA, the CDR3 is TGTGCCAGCAGTTACTCAGGACACACGACCTACGAGCAGTACTTC.

This rearrangement joins TRBV5-4 to TRBJ1-2; perhaps TRBD1 as D (5 bases). With 5 bases removed from V and 4 bases from J, the gap between germline ends came to 12 bases. Germline CDR1 SGHNT, CDR2 YYREEE (reference sequence). CDR3 size: 13 residues. The CDR3 nucleotides read TGTGCCAGCAGTCGGGGGGGGACCTATGGCTACACCTTC. It specifies CASSRGGTYGYTF.

This clone was detected once. This chain links TRBV2 with TRBJ1-2; D perhaps matches TRBD1 (6 bases). This CDR3 spans 14 amino acids. Trimming stripped 7 bases from V and 2 bases from J, with 14 bases between. CDR1 and CDR2 from the germline V gene are SNHLY and FYNNEI. This chain's CDR3 is CASKVGGRNYGYTF. In nucleotides, the CDR3 is TGTGCCAGCAAAGTAGGGGGAAGGAACTATGGCTACACCTTC.

This rearrangement joins TRBV7-9 to TRBJ2-5; TRBD1 agrees at 7 bases. This CDR3 has 15 residues. Germline CDR1 and CDR2: SEHNR and FQNEAQ (reference sequence). Unmatched junction bases numbered 6, after V lost 4 bases and J lost 1 base. CDR3 protein: CASSSLQGSQETQYF. Written as DNA, the CDR3 is TGTGCCAGCAGCTCCCTACAGGGGTCCCAAGAGACCCAGTACTTC. Looking up the rest from reference TRBV7-9 and TRBJ2-5 gives the full variable domain: DTGVSQNPRHKITKRGQNVTFRCDPISEHNRLYWYRQTLGQGPEFLTYFQNEAQLEKSRLLSDRFSAERPKGSFSTLEIQRTEQGDSAMYLCASSSLQGSQETQYFGPGTRLLVL.

This chain joins TRBV15 and TRBJ1-1, with TRBD1 matching 7 bases. Germline assignment: CDR1 LNHNV and CDR2 YYDKDF (reference sequence). V gave up 9 bases and J gave up 4 bases; unmatched junction bases: 14. CDR3 length equals 15 residues. CDR3 residues: CATVSGRGQATEAFF. The CDR3 nucleotides are TGTGCCACAGTCAGCGGGAGGGGGCAGGCCACTGAAGCTTTCTTT.

V is TRBV4-1 and J is TRBJ2-2; D gene ambiguous. This CDR3 comprises 15 residues. With 4 bases removed from V and 1 base from J, the gap between germline ends came to 10 bases. CDR1 is MGHRA, CDR2 YSYEKL, per germline. The CDR3 region is CASSLNSGNTGELFF. In DNA, the CDR3 is TGCGCCAGCAGCCTGAACTCTGGGAACACCGGGGAGCTGTTTTTT.

This rearrangement joins TRBV18 to TRBJ2-2; 8 bases map to TRBD2. The germline CDR1 and CDR2 sequences are KGHSH and LQKENI. The CDR3 has 16 amino acids. Germline trimming cut 6 bases from V and 0 bases from J; bases unmatched to any gene: 6. The CDR3: CASSSRGAPNTGELFF. The DNA for the CDR3 is TGTGCCAGCTCGTCGCGGGGGGCGCCGAACACCGGGGAGCTGTTTTTT.